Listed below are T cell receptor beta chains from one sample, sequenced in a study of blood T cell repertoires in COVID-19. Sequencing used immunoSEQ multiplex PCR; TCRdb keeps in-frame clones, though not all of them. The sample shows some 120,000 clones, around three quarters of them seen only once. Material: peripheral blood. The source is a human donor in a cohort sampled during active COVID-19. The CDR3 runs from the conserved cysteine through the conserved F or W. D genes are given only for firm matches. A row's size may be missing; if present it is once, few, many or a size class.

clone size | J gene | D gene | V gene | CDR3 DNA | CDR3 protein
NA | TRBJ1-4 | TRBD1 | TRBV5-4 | TGTGCCAGCAGCGCCGGGACAGGGAGGGGTAATGAAAAACTGTTTTTT | CASSAGTGRGNEKLFF
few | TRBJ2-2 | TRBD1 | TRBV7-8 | TGTGCCAGCAGCCGCGACCGGACAGGCGCCACCGGGGAGCTGTTTTTT | CASSRDRTGATGELFF
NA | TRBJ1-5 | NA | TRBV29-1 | TGCAGCGTTGATTCGGCAGGGAAGAATCAGCCCCAGCATTTT | CSVDSAGKNQPQHF
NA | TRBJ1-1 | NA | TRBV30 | TGTGCCTGGAGTGTACTGGGGGCGCAGGAGGAAGCTTTCTTT | CAWSVLGAQEEAFF
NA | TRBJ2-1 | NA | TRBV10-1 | TGCGCCAGCAGCGCCGTAAGGCCGGGGAAGTACAATGAGCAGTTCTTC | CASSAVRPGKYNEQFF
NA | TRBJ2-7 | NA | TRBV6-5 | TGTGCCAGCAGTTACATCTCACAGGGACCCTACGAGCAGTACTTC | CASSYISQGPYEQYF
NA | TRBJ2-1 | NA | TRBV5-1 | TGCGCCAGCAGCCCCAGGGCAGGCGCGGTGCCCTACAATGAGCAGTTCTTC | CASSPRAGAVPYNEQFF
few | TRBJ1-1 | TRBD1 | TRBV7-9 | TGTGCCAGCAGCTCGGGGGACAGGGGGCTGGATACTGAAGCTTTCTTT | CASSSGDRGLDTEAFF
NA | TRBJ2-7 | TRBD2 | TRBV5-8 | TGTGCCAGCAGCTGGAGCGGGGGACTTTCCTACGAGCAGTACTTC | CASSWSGGLSYEQYF
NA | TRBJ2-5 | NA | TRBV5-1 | TGCGCCAGCAGCTCCCAGGGCCAAGAGACCCAGTACTTC | CASSSQGQETQYF
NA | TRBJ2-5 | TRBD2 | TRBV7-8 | TGTGCCAGCAGCCAAGGGGAGGTGGTAGCGGGGGGGACGACCCAGTACTTC | CASSQGEVVAGGTTQYF
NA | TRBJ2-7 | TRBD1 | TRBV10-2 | TGCGCCACCTCGTCCGGGACAGGCTACGAGCAGTACTTC | CATSSGTGYEQYF
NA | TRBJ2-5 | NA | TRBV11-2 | TGTGCCAGCAGCTTAGATTTTGGGGGGTGGGAGACCCAGTACTTC | CASSLDFGGWETQYF
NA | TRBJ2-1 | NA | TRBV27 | TGTGCCAGCAGTTTAGAAAGCCACAATGAGCAGTTCTTC | CASSLESHNEQFF
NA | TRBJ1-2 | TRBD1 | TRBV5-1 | TGCGCCAGCAGCGGAGCCGGGGACAGGCCAGCCTTCTATGGCTACACCTTC | CASSGAGDRPAFYGYTF
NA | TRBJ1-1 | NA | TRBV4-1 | TGCGCCAGCAGCCAAGATCTTAGGGGAGGGACTGAAGCTTTCTTT | CASSQDLRGGTEAFF
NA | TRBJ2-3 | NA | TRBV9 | TGTGCCAGCAGCCGGACGGGCAGGGCTGGAGATACGCAGTATTTT | CASSRTGRAGDTQYF
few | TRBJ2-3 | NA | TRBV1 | TGCACCAGCAGCCTTTGGACAGGGCTTACGGCAGATACGCAGTATTTT | CTSSLWTGLTADTQYF
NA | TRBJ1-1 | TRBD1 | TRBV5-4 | TGTGCCAGCAGCTACAGGGGCACTGAAGCTTTCTTT | CASSYRGTEAFF
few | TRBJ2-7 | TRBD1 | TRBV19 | TGTGCCAGTAGTGTAACAGGGGGCGCGGGCGAGCAGTACTTC | CASSVTGGAGEQYF
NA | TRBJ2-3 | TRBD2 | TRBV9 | TGTGCCAGCAGCGTTACTAGCGGGGGTCGCACAGATACGCAGTATTTT | CASSVTSGGRTDTQYF
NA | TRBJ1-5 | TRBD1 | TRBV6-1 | TGTGCCAGCAGTGAATGGGACAGGGGGCAGGGTCAGCCCCAGCATTTT | CASSEWDRGQGQPQHF
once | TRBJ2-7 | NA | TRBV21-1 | TGTGCCAGCAGCAAAGCCTCCTACGGGAAATCCTACGAGCAGTACTTC | CASSKASYGKSYEQYF
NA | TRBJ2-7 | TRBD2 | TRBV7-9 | TGTGCCAGCAGCCCCTGGGGAGGGTTTGAGCAGTACTTC | CASSPWGGFEQYF
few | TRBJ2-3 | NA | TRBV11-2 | TGTGCCAGCAGCTTAGCTGGCACAGATACGCAGTATTTT | CASSLAGTDTQYF
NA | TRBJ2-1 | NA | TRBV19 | TGTGCCACGAAGGGGTACAATGAGCAGTTCTTC | CATKGYNEQFF
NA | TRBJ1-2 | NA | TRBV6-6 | TGTGCCAGCGGGGAATGGACAGCCGTCTATGGCTACACCTTC | CASGEWTAVYGYTF
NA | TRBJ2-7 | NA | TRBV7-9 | TGTGCCAGCACGGGTCGGAACAGTTCGCTATCCTACGAGCAGTACTTC | CASTGRNSSLSYEQYF
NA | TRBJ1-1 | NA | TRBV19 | TGTGCCAGTAGGTCGGACAGTAGGTCTGAAGCTTTCTTT | CASRSDSRSEAFF
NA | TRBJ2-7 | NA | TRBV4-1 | TGCGCCAGCAGCCAAAAACTCGCGGCCTACGAGCAGTACTTC | CASSQKLAAYEQYF